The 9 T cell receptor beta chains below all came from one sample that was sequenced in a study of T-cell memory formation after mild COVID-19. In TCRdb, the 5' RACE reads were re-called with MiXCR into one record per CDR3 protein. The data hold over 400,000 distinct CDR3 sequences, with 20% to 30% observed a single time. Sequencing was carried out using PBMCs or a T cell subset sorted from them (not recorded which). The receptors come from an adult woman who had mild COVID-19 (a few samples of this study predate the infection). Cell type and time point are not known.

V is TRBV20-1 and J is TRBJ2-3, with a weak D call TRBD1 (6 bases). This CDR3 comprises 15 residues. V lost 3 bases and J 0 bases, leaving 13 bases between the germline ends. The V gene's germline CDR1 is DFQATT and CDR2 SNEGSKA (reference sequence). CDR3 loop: CSASARQVSTDTQYF. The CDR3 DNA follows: TGCAGTGCTAGTGCGAGACAGGTTAGCACAGATACGCAGTATTTT.

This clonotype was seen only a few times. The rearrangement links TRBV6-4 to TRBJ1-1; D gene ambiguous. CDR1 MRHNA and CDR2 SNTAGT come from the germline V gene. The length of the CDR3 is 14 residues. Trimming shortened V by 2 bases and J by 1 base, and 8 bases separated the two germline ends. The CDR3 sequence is CASSDGLENTEAFF. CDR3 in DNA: TGTGCCAGCAGTGACGGGTTGGAGAACACTGAAGCTTTCTTT.

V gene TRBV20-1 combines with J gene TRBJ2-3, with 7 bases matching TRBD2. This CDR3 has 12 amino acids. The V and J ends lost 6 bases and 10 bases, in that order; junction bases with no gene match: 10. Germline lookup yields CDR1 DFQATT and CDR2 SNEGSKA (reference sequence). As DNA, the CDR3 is TGCAGTGCCCGACTTGCGGGGGTGGCGCAGTATTTT. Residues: CSARLAGVAQYF.

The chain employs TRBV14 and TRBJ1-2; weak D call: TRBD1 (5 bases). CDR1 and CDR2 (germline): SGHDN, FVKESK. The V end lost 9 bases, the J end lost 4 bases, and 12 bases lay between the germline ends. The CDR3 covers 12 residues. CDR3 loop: CASSGTAYGYTF. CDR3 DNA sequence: TGTGCCAGTTCGGGGACGGCCTATGGCTACACCTTC.

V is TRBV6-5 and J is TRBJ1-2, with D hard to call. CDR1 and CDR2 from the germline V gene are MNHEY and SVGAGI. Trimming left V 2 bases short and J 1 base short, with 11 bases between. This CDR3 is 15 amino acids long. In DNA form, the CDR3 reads TGTGCCAGCAGTTACAATCGGCAGGATAACTATGGCTACACCTTC. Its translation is CASSYNRQDNYGYTF.

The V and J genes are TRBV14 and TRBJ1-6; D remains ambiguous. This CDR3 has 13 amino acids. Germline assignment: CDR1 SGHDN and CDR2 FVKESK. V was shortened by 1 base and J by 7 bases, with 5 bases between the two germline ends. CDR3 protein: CASSQVPNSPLHF. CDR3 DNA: TGTGCCAGCAGCCAAGTACCGAATTCACCCCTCCACTTT.

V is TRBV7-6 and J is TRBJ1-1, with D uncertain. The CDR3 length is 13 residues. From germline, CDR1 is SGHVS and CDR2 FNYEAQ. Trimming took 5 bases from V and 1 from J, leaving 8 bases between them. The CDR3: CASSQDWNTEAFF. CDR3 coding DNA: TGTGCCAGCAGCCAAGACTGGAACACTGAAGCTTTCTTT.

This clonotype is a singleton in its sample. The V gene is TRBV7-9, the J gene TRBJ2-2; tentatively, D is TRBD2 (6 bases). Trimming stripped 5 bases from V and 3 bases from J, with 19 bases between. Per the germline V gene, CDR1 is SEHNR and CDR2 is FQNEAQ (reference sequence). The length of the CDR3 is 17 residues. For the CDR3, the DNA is TGTGCCAGCAGCCGGGAGATAGGGCGAGTAGACACCGGGGAGCTGTTTTTT. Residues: CASSREIGRVDTGELFF.

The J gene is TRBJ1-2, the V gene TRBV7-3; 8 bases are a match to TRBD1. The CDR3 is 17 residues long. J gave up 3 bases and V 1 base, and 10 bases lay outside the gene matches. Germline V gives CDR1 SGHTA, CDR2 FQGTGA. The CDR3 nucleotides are TGTGCCAGCAGCTTAAGGCCCGGACAGGGAATGGACTATGGCTACACCTTC. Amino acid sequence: CASSLRPGQGMDYGYTF.